This TCR beta chain is from a study of shared clonotypes between healthy human individuals. Each of the donors was a healthy adult who was HIV-negative and had not had a recent acute infection or vaccination. The authors divided CD4+ cells into CD45RA+ naive and CD45RA-negative memory subsets. To note about this clone: What it recognizes is unknown. Other DNA sequences within the sample encode an identical CDR3.

As handled by the study authors: Filtering differed, since immunoSEQ gave only junction sequences and no quality scores. Data came from immunoSEQ multiplex PCR; TCRdb stores just in-frame clones and leaves some out. V and J calls and clone size follow that table, whereas D and trimming were derived from the DNA. Among 2 million to 2.5 million clones listed, roughly 90% were seen once. Study results and limitations: In general, naive subsets displayed greater estimated richness than memory subsets did.

The receptor was isolated from a man aged 18 to 30 in good health. Some clones in this sample may be carry-over from other donors' samples. Sequenced: naive CD4+ T cells from PBMCs. Subset defined: CD45RA+ positively selected.

CDR3 nucleotide sequence: TGTGCCTGGAGTGTACGGGGGGAGCAGTACTTC. It codes for CAWSVRGEQYF. V and J are TRBV30 and TRBJ2-7, with D possibly TRBD2 on 6 matching bases. Germline V gene sequence: CDR1 GTSNPN, CDR2 SVGIG (reference sequence). The CDR3 covers 11 residues. With 0 bases removed from V and 7 bases from J, the gap between germline ends came to 7 bases. Together with reference TRBV30 and TRBJ2-7, the CDR3 gives the full variable domain: SQTIHQWPATLVQPVGSPLSLECTVEGTSNPNLYWYRQAAGRGLQLLFYSVGIGQISSEVPQNLSASRPQDRQFILSSKKLLLSDSGFYLCAWSVRGEQYFGPGTRLTVT.